A single sample gave rise to the 3 T cell receptor beta chains below, sequenced in a study of shared clonotypes between healthy human individuals. TCRdb keeps only in-frame clones here, not all; method: immunoSEQ multiplex PCR. The sample lists over 2 million clones, about 94% occurring once. CD45RO-negative CD8 cells positively selected for CCR7 made up the naive population, which excluded terminally differentiated effector memory CD45RA+ cells. The sequenced sample consisted of naive CD8+ T cells sorted from blood. The receptor set was obtained from a man between 18 and 35 years old in good health.

The V call is TRBV5-5, the J call TRBJ1-2; maybe TRBD1 (6 bases). Germline V gives CDR1 SGHKS, CDR2 YYEKEE (reference sequence). The CDR3 is 14 amino acids. V dropped 0 bases and J dropped 3 bases, with 9 bases sitting between them. In DNA form, the CDR3 reads TGTGCCAGCAGCTTGGTTCCAGGGGACTATGGCTACACCTTC. It yields the protein CASSLVPGDYGYTF.

The V and J genes are TRBV4-1 and TRBJ2-3; 14 nucleotides agree with TRBD2. CDR1 MGHRA and CDR2 YSYEKL come from the germline V gene. Losses at the gene ends were 3 bases for V and 4 bases for J; bases not matched to a gene: 9. The CDR3 covers 18 residues. The CDR3 coding sequence is TGCGCCAGCAGCCAGGGACTAGCGGGGGCGGGGTACGCAGATACGCAGTATTTT. As protein: CASSQGLAGAGYADTQYF.

The chain is built from TRBV5-4 and TRBJ2-7, with D perhaps matching TRBD1 (6 bases). Per the germline V gene, CDR1 is SGHNT and CDR2 is YYREEE (reference sequence). The CDR3 is made up of 14 amino acids. The ends were cut back, 0 bases at V and 7 bases at J, with 14 bases in the middle. CDR3 region: CASSLGDTIWEQYF. CDR3 DNA sequence: TGTGCCAGCAGCTTGGGGGACACGATCTGGGAGCAGTACTTC.